This T cell receptor (beta chain) comes out of a study of shared clonotypes between healthy human individuals. Overall study: Samples came from a couple of female and a few male donors aged 18 to 49. Notes on the study in general: Generally, naive subsets came out with larger estimated richness than memory subsets.

Germline V gene lookup returns CDR1 MNHEY and CDR2 SMNVEV (reference sequence). After removal of 6 bases from V and 9 bases from J, the junction contained 13 bases not matched to a gene. This CDR3 region has 14 residues. Sequencing used immunoSEQ multiplex PCR; TCRdb keeps in-frame clones, though not all of them. This table holds more than 550,000 clones, 90% found once. This clone has a single count. Antigen unknown. The sequenced sample consisted of memory CD8+ T cells from PBMCs. As to subset: CD45RO+ cells pooled with CCR7-negative TemRA cells. V is TRBV27 and J is TRBJ2-7, with 8 bases fitting TRBD2. This clonotype originated in a man between 18 and 35 years old in good health. Some clones in this sample may be carry-over from other donors' samples. Written as DNA, the CDR3 is TGTGCCAGCAGAGGGACTAGAGATCAAACAGGGCAGTACTTC. Encoded protein: CASRGTRDQTGQYF.